Below, 23 T cell receptor beta chains from the same sample are listed, as sequenced in a study of blood T cell repertoires in COVID-19. Using immunoSEQ multiplex PCR, the repertoire was profiled, and TCRdb retains in-frame clones only, with some absent. The table shows roughly 190,000 clones, with about 85% occurring only once. The sequencing input was peripheral blood. The receptors were gathered from a man aged 55 to 70 with active or convalescent COVID-19.

The chain is built from TRBV7-9 and TRBJ2-1; D might be TRBD2 (6 bases). The CDR3 covers 12 residues. Germline CDR1 SEHNR, CDR2 FQNEAQ (reference sequence). Trimming shortened V by 5 bases and J by 10 bases, and 12 bases separated the two germline ends. CDR3 region: CASSQKGGEQFF. The CDR3 region has the DNA TGTGCCAGCAGCCAAAAGGGAGGAGAGCAGTTCTTC.

This clone was observed once. The V gene is TRBV5-7, the J gene TRBJ2-7, with D possibly being TRBD1 (6 bases). TRBV5-7 is given ORF status, its function remaining uncertain. The V end lost 5 bases, the J end lost 3 bases, and 15 bases lay between the germline ends. The CDR3 runs 14 residues. CDR3 region: CASSLCDRFYEQYF. CDR3 nucleotide sequence: TGTGCCAGCAGTTTATGCGACAGGTTCTACGAGCAGTACTTC.

CDR3 DNA sequence: TGTGCCAGCAGTACATATCCGGGAGCAAACTATGGCTACACCTTC. Residues: CASSTYPGANYGYTF. The chain carries TRBV2 and TRBJ1-2; D gene uncertain. The V gene lost 5 bases and the J gene lost 2 bases, with 15 bases spanning the gap. Germline V gives CDR1 SNHLY, CDR2 FYNNEI. CDR3 length equals 15 residues.

The rearrangement links TRBV24-1 to TRBJ1-3, with TRBD1 identical over 7 bases. The V gene end was trimmed by 2 bases and the J gene end by 7 bases; junction bases not matched to a gene: 1. In germline, CDR1 is KGHDR, CDR2 SFDVKD. CDR3 length equals 13 residues. CDR3 loop: CATSDSQGNTIYF. The DNA for the CDR3 is TGTGCCACCAGTGATTCACAGGGGAACACCATATATTTT.

The V and J genes are TRBV4-2 and TRBJ1-4; D may be TRBD1 (5 bases). Between the trimmed V and J ends, which lost 0 bases and 4 bases, there was a span of 9 bases. CDR1 and CDR2 (germline): LGHNA, YNFKEQ. This CDR3 has 15 amino acids. The CDR3 DNA follows: TGTGCCAGCAGCCAAGATGGGGCTCGTAATGAAAAACTGTTTTTT. This sequence encodes CASSQDGARNEKLFF.

V gene TRBV9 combines with J gene TRBJ2-7; D remains ambiguous. Germline V lookup: CDR1 SGDLS, CDR2 YYNGEE. The CDR3 length is 14 residues. V lost 4 bases, J lost 0 bases, and 11 bases lay in between. CDR3: CASSPGSTSYEQYF. In DNA form, the CDR3 reads TGTGCCAGCAGCCCGGGTTCAACCTCCTACGAGCAGTACTTC. Together with reference TRBV9 and TRBJ2-7, the CDR3 gives the full variable domain: DSGVTQTPKHLITATGQRVTLRCSPRSGDLSVYWYQQSLDQGLQFLIQYYNGEERAKGNILERFSAQQFPDLHSELNLSSLELGDSALYFCASSPGSTSYEQYFGPGTRLTVT.

The chain uses TRBV3-1 (or the pseudogene TRBV3-2) and TRBJ2-7, with TRBD2 matching over 9 bases. V shed 4 bases, J shed 2 bases, and the junction held 6 bases outside the gene matches. Germline values: CDR1 LGHDT, CDR2 YNNKEL (reference sequence). The CDR3 length is 15 residues. The CDR3 protein is CASSLSGGAAYEQYF. In DNA form, the CDR3 reads TGTGCCAGCAGCCTTAGCGGGGGTGCTGCCTACGAGCAGTACTTC.

The chain recombines TRBV11-2 with TRBJ2-5; 8 nucleotides match TRBD2. With V trimmed by 5 bases and J by 5 bases, 10 bases remained unmatched. CDR3 length: 15 amino acids. The germline gives CDR1 SGHAT, CDR2 FQNNGV. The CDR3: CASSPARAGGETQYF. In DNA form, the CDR3 reads TGTGCCAGCAGCCCCGCCCGGGCGGGGGGTGAGACCCAGTACTTC. The full variable domain, rest sourced from reference TRBV11-2 and TRBJ2-5, is EAGVAQSPRYKIIEKRQSVAFWCNPISGHATLYWYQQILGQGPKLLIQFQNNGVVDDSQLPKDRFSAERLKGVDSTLKIQPAKLEDSAVYLCASSPARAGGETQYFGPGTRLLVL.

The chain is built from TRBV24-1 and TRBJ2-6; 10 bases map to TRBD1. The CDR3 extends over 15 amino acids. Germline lookup yields CDR1 KGHDR and CDR2 SFDVKD. V was clipped by 9 bases and J by 4 bases; unmatched bases: 5. This CDR3 is CATLGTGAGANVLTF. DNA for the CDR3: TGTGCCACCTTGGGGACAGGGGCCGGGGCCAACGTCCTGACTTTC.

The CDR3 sequence is CASSTSGSGKTNEKLFF. In nucleotides, the CDR3 is TGTGCCAGCAGCACGTCCGGTTCGGGGAAGACTAATGAAAAACTGTTTTTT. The chain has TRBV21-1 and TRBJ1-4. TRBV21-1 is described as a pseudogene. CDR3 length: 17 amino acids.

The chain recombines TRBV6-6 with TRBJ2-1; TRBD2 agrees at 10 bases. Looked up from germline, CDR1 is MNHNY and CDR2 is SVGAGI (reference sequence). CDR3 length equals 16 residues. J gave up 6 bases and V 6 bases, and 11 bases lay outside the gene matches. The CDR3: CASSHRPSGGANEQFF. Here the CDR3 DNA reads TGTGCCAGCAGCCACCGCCCGAGCGGGGGGGCCAATGAGCAGTTCTTC.

V is TRBV9 and J is TRBJ1-6, with no clear D. The CDR3 length is 14 residues. V was cut by 0 bases and J by 6 bases, with 7 bases left in between. Germline CDR1 SGDLS, CDR2 YYNGEE. CDR3 nucleotide sequence: TGTGCCAGCAGCGTAGGAACAGTTAATTCACCCCTCCACTTT. This codes for CASSVGTVNSPLHF.

The CDR3 DNA sequence: TGTGCCAGCAGCTTAACAGGGGTGGCGAACACTGAAGCTTTCTTT. This gives the protein CASSLTGVANTEAFF. This sequence joins TRBV7-3 and TRBJ1-1; weak D call: TRBD1 (5 bases). The CDR3 sequence is 15 residues long. Trimming removed 0 bases from V and 1 base from J, with 9 bases in between. CDR1 is SGHTA, CDR2 FQGTGA, per germline.

The rearrangement joins TRBV9 to TRBJ2-3; possible D gene TRBD2, 6 bases. CDR1 SGDLS and CDR2 YYNGEE come from the germline V gene. The CDR3 is 16 amino acids. V was pared by 4 bases and J by 5 bases, with 20 bases between. The CDR3 sequence: CASSFPPGGEGDTQYF. The CDR3 bases are TGTGCCAGCAGCTTCCCTCCCGGCGGGGAAGGAGATACGCAGTATTTT.

The CDR3 nucleotides read TGTGCCAGCAGTCCTCAGGGGGCGAGAAACACCATATATTTT. Translation gives CASSPQGARNTIYF. The chain links TRBV28 to TRBJ1-3; TRBD1 agrees at 8 bases. Germline V gene lookup returns CDR1 MDHEN and CDR2 SYDVKM. V shed 5 bases and J 5 bases; nucleotides not matched to a gene: 5. The CDR3 totals 14 residues.

The V call is TRBV5-4, the J call TRBJ2-5, with TRBD2 matching 13 bases. Trimming at V came to 0 bases and at J to 4 bases, leaving 3 bases not matched to a gene. Germline CDR1 reads SGHNT; CDR2 reads YYREEE (reference sequence). This CDR3 spans 16 amino acids. Written as DNA, the CDR3 is TGTGCCAGCAGCTTGGGGGGACTAGCGGGGTCAGAGACCCAGTACTTC. Protein sequence: CASSLGGLAGSETQYF.

The chain carries TRBV7-9 and TRBJ2-6, with D perhaps matching TRBD1 (8 bases). The CDR3 runs to 18 residues. Between the trimmed V and J ends, which lost 1 base and 0 bases, there was a span of 13 bases. CDR1 SEHNR and CDR2 FQNEAQ come from the germline V gene (reference sequence). The CDR3 DNA reads as TGTGCCAGCAGCTTAGGACAGGGGAGGGGCTCTGGGGCCAACGTCCTGACTTTC. Translated, it gives CASSLGQGRGSGANVLTF.

This clone was counted once. The rearrangement joins TRBV5-1 to TRBJ1-1; D is perhaps TRBD1 (6 bases). Trimming stripped 4 bases from V and 1 base from J, with 11 bases between. This CDR3 contains 14 residues. The germline CDR1 and CDR2 sequences are SGHRS and YFSETQ. The CDR3 here is CASSPRQENTEAFF. As DNA, the CDR3 is TGCGCCAGCAGCCCCCGACAGGAGAACACTGAAGCTTTCTTT.

The chain recombines TRBV7-3 with TRBJ1-3; D is unresolved. The V and J ends lost 0 bases and 0 bases respectively, with 3 bases between them. The germline V gene encodes CDR1 SGHTA and CDR2 FQGTGA. CDR3 length equals 14 residues. This chain's CDR3 is CASSLTASGNTIYF. Written as DNA, the CDR3 is TGTGCCAGCAGCTTAACGGCCTCTGGAAACACCATATATTTT.

V and J are TRBV7-2 and TRBJ1-1, with 10 positions matching TRBD1. Germline V gene lookup returns CDR1 SGHTA and CDR2 FQGNSA. This CDR3 is 14 amino acids long. V was pared by 4 bases and J by 6 bases, with 5 bases of the junction left unmatched. The CDR3 DNA follows: TGTGCCAGCAGCTCCTGGACAGGGGGTTCTGAAGCTTTCTTT. This encodes CASSSWTGGSEAFF.

J is TRBJ2-5 and V is TRBV19; TRBD2 might be the D (6 bases). Germline V gene lookup returns CDR1 LNHDA and CDR2 SQIVND (reference sequence). This CDR3 has 13 amino acids. The germline V and J ends were trimmed by 1 base and 4 bases, with 7 bases remaining between them. CDR3 sequence: CASSIVGGETQYF. CDR3 DNA: TGTGCCAGTAGTATAGTCGGGGGAGAGACCCAGTACTTC.

This clone was detected only a few times. The same CDR3 also results from other DNA sequences found in this sample. The chain couples TRBV25-1 to TRBJ1-2; no clear D gene. V was clipped by 3 bases and J by 1 base, with 9 bases between them. The CDR3 covers 14 residues. Germline CDR1 MGHDK, CDR2 SYGVNS. DNA for the CDR3: TGTGCCAGCAGTGAGCTGGAGGGTAACTATGGCTACACCTTC. Translation: CASSELEGNYGYTF.

The chain joins TRBV5-4 to TRBJ1-5, with 9 positions matching TRBD1. This CDR3 has 14 residues. The germline V gene encodes CDR1 SGHNT and CDR2 YYREEE (reference sequence). V gave up 3 bases and J gave up 5 bases; unmatched junction bases: 3. The CDR3 nucleotides read TGTGCCAGCAGCTCACAGGGGGCCGATCAGCCCCAGCATTTT. Amino acid sequence: CASSSQGADQPQHF.